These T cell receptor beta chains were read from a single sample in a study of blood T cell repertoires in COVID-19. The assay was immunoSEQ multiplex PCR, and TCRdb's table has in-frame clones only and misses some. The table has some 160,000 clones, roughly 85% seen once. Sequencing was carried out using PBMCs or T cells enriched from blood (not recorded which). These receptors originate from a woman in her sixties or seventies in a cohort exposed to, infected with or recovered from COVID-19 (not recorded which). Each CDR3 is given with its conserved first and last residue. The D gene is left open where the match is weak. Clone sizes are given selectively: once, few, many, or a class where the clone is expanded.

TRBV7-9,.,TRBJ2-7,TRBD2,CASSPLAGVIPYEQYF,TGTGCCAGCAGTCCTCTAGCGGGAGTGATCCCCTACGAGCAGTACTTC
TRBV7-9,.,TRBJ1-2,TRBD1,CASSYRQGALLDYGYTF,TGTGCCAGCAGCTACCGACAGGGAGCCCTTCTGGACTATGGCTACACCTTC
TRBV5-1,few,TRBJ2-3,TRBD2,CASSLAGGYTDTQYF,TGCGCCAGCAGCTTAGCGGGAGGTTACACAGATACGCAGTATTTT
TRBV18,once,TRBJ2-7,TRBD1,CASSFPGQGAGEQYF,TGTGCCAGCTCATTCCCGGGACAGGGGGCAGGGGAGCAGTACTTC
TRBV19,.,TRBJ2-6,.,CASSIAHSTVGANVLTF,TGTGCCAGTAGTATCGCCCACTCGACAGTAGGGGCCAACGTCCTGACTTTC
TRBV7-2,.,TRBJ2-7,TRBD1,CASSIKRDRAYEQYF,TGTGCCAGCAGCATCAAACGGGACAGGGCCTACGAGCAGTACTTC
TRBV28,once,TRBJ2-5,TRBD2,CASRRTSGVGETQYF,TGTGCCAGCCGGAGAACTAGCGGAGTCGGGGAGACCCAGTACTTC
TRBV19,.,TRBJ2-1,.,CASEEAYHSYNEQFF,TGTGCCAGCGAGGAAGCGTACCATTCCTACAATGAGCAGTTCTTC
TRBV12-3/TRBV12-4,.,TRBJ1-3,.,CASSLQNGNTIYF,TGTGCCAGCAGTTTACAGAATGGAAACACCATATATTTT
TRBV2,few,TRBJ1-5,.,CASSEPEGYNQPQHF,TGTGCCAGCAGTGAACCGGAGGGTTACAATCAGCCCCAGCATTTT
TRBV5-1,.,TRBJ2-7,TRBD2,CASSLGSGRGPYEQYF,TGCGCCAGCAGCTTGGGAAGCGGGAGAGGACCCTACGAGCAGTACTTC
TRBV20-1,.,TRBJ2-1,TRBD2,CSASLTSVGSEQFF,TGCAGTGCTAGTTTGACTAGCGTTGGGAGTGAGCAGTTCTTC
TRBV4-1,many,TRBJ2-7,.,CASSQVASDTYEQYF,TGCGCCAGCAGCCAAGTGGCTAGCGATACCTACGAGCAGTACTTC
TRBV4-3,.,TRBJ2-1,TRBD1,CASSPEVGTGVNEQFF,TGCGCCAGCAGCCCCGAGGTCGGGACAGGGGTGAATGAGCAGTTCTTC
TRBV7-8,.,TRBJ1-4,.,CASSLVETNEKLFF,TGTGCCAGCAGCTTAGTAGAAACTAATGAAAAACTGTTTTTT
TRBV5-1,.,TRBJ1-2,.,CASSLDGGQGYTF,TGCGCCAGCAGCTTGGACGGAGGGCAGGGCTACACCTTC
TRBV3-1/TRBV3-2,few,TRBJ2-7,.,CASSQPGKNEQYF,TGTGCCAGCAGCCAACCAGGAAAGAACGAGCAGTACTTC
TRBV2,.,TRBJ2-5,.,CASRIDTETQYF,TGTGCCAGCAGGATAGACACGGAGACCCAGTACTTC
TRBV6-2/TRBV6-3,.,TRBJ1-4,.,CASSYSQLRTGPRELFF,TGTGCCAGCAGTTACTCGCAACTAAGAACAGGGCCCAGGGAACTGTTTTTT
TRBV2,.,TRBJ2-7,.,CASSVDLANEQYF,TGTGCCAGCAGTGTGGATCTAGCGAACGAGCAGTACTTC
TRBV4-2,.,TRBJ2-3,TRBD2,CASSLTSGTDTQYF,TGTGCCAGCAGCCTCACTAGCGGGACAGATACGCAGTATTTT
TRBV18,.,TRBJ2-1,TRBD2,CASSRYGAGGDNEQFF,TGTGCCAGCTCCCGATATGGAGCGGGAGGAGACAATGAGCAGTTCTTC
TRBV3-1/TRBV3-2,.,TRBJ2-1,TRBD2,CASSRGLDEQFF,TGTGCCAGCAGCCGAGGACTAGATGAGCAGTTCTTC
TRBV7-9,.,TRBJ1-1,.,CASTMWATGMGTEAFF,TGTGCCAGCACCATGTGGGCCACAGGGATGGGCACTGAAGCTTTCTTT
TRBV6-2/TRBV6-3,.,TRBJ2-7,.,CASSYTAQYGAYEQYF,TGTGCCAGCAGTTACACGGCCCAATATGGAGCCTACGAGCAGTACTTC
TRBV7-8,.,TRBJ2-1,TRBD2,CASSLRGLAGHGEQFF,TGTGCCAGCAGCTTACGGGGACTAGCGGGACATGGTGAGCAGTTCTTC
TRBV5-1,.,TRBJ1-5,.,CASSFVRDTSPNLPQHF,TGCGCCAGCAGCTTCGTACGGGACACGAGCCCTAATTTGCCCCAGCATTTT
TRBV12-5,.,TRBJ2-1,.,CASGLVRGTYNEQFF,TGTGCTAGTGGTTTGGTCCGAGGGACCTACAATGAGCAGTTCTTC
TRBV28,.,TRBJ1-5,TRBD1,CASSSGTGWQPQHF,TGTGCCAGCAGTTCAGGGACAGGGTGGCAGCCCCAGCATTTT
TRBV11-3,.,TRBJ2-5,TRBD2,CASSTPRTRRETQYF,TGTGCCAGCAGCACTCCGCGGACTAGGCGAGAGACCCAGTACTTC
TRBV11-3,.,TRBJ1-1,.,CASSLEGGTEAFF,TGTGCCAGCAGCTTAGAGGGGGGCACTGAAGCTTTCTTT
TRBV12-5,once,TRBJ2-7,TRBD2,CASALVSGGTYEQYF,TGTGCTAGTGCCCTTGTATCGGGGGGAACCTACGAGCAGTACTTC
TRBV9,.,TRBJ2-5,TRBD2,CASSVAGGRGEETQYF,TGTGCCAGCAGCGTAGCGGGGGGGCGGGGGGAGGAGACCCAGTACTTC
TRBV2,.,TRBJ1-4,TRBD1,CASSGGVTGDREKLFF,TGTGCCAGCAGTGGGGGGGTCACAGGGGATCGTGAAAAACTGTTTTTT
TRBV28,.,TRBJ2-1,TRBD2,CASRPATSSGRNEQFF,TGTGCCAGCAGACCAGCGACGTCTAGCGGGAGGAATGAGCAGTTCTTC
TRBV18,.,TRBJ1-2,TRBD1,CASSPPGQGANYGYTF,TGTGCCAGCTCACCTCCGGGACAGGGGGCCAACTATGGCTACACCTTC
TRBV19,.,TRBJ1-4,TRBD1,CASSRNRGTYEKLFF,TGTGCCAGTAGTCGAAACAGGGGAACTTATGAAAAACTGTTTTTT
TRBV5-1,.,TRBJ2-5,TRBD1,CASSLAGTGEETQYF,TGCGCCAGCAGCTTGGCTGGGACAGGGGAAGAGACCCAGTACTTC
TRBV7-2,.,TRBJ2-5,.,CASNPASGLETQYF,TGTGCCAGCAACCCCGCTTCGGGATTGGAGACCCAGTACTTC
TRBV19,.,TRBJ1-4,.,CASTGQVGEKLFF,TGTGCCAGTACGGGACAAGTGGGTGAAAAACTGTTTTTT
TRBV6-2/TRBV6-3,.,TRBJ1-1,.,CASSWDTNTEAFF,TGTGCCAGCAGCTGGGACACGAACACTGAAGCTTTCTTT